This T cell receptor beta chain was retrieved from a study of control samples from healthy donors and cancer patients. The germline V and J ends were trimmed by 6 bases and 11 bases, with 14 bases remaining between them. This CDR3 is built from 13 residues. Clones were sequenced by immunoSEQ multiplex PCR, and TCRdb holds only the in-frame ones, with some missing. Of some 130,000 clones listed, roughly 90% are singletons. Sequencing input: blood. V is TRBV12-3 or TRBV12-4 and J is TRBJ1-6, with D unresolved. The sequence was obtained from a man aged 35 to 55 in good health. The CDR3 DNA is TGTGCCAGCAGCCTCTCTCAAGGGACACCCCTCCACTTT. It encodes CASSLSQGTPLHF.